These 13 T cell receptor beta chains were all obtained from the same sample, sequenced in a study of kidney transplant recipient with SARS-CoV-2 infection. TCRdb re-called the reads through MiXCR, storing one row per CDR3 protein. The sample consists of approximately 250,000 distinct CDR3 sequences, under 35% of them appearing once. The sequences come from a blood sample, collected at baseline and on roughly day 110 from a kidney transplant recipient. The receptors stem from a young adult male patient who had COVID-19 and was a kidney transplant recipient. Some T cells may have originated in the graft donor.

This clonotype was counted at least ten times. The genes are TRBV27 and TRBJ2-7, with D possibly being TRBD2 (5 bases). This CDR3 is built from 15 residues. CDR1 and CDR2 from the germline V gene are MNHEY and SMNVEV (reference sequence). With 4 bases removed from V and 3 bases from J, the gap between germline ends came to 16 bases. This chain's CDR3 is CASSSLQRLVYEQYF. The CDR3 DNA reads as TGTGCCAGCAGTTCATTGCAGCGGCTCGTCTACGAGCAGTACTTC.

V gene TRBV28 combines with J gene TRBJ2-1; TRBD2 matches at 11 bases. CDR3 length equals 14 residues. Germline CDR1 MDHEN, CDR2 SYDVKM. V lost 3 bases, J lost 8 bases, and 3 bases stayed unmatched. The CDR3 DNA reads TGTGCCAGCAGTTTTAGCGGGAGGGTCCATGAGCAGTTCTTC. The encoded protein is CASSFSGRVHEQFF.

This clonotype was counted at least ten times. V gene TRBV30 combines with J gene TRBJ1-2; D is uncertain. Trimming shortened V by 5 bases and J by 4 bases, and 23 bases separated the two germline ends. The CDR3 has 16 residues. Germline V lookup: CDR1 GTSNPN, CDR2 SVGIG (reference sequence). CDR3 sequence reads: CAWEGGRYRKTYGYTF. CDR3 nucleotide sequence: TGTGCCTGGGAGGGTGGGCGTTATAGAAAGACCTATGGCTACACCTTC. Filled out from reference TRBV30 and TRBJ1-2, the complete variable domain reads SQTIHQWPATLVQPVGSPLSLECTVEGTSNPNLYWYRQAAGRGLQLLFYSVGIGQISSEVPQNLSASRPQDRQFILSSKKLLLSDSGFYLCAWEGGRYRKTYGYTFGSGTRLTVV.

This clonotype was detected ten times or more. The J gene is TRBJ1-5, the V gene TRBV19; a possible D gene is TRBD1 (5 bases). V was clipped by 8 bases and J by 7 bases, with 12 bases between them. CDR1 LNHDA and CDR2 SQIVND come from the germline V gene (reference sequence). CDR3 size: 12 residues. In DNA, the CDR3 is TGTGCCAGTCTAGGGGAAGGGCAGCCCCAGCATTTT. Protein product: CASLGEGQPQHF.

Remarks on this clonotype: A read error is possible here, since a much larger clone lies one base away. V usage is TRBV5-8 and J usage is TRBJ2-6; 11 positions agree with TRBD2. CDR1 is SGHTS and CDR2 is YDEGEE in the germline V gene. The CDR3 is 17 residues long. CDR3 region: CASSPGTSGSGANVPTF. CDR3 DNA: TGTGCCAGCAGCCCGGGGACTAGCGGTTCCGGGGCCAACGTCCCGACTTTC.

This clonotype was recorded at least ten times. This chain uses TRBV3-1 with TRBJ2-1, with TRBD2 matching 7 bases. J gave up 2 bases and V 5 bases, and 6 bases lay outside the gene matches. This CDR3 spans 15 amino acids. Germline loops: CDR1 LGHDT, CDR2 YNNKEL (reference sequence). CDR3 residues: CASSALADPYNEQFF. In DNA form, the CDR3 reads TGTGCCAGCAGCGCGCTAGCGGATCCCTACAATGAGCAGTTCTTC.

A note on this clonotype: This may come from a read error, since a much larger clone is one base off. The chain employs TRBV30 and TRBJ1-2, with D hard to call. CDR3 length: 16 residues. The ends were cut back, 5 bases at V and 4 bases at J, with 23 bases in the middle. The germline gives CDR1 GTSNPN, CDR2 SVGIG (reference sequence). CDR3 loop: CAWFTRRYRETYGYTF. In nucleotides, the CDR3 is TGTGCCTGGTTTACTAGGCGTTATAGAGAGACCTATGGCTACACCTTC.

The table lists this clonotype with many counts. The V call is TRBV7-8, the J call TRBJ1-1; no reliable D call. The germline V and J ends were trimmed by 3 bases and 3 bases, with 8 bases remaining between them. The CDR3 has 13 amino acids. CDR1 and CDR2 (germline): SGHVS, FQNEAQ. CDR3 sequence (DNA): TGTGCCAGCAGCTTGTTCACGGACACTGAAGCTTTCTTT. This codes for CASSLFTDTEAFF.

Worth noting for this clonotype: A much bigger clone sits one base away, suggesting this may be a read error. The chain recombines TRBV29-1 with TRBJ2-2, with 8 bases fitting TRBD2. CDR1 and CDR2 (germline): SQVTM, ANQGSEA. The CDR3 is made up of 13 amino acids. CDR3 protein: CSVDERGYGEPFF. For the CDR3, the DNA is TGCAGCGTTGACGAGCGGGGGTACGGGGAGCCGTTTTTT.

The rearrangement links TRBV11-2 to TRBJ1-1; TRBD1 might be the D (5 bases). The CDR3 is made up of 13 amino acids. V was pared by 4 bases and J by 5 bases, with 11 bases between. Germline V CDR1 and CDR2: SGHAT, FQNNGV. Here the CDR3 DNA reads TGTGCCAGCAGCTACACAAGGGGAACTGAAGCTTTCTTT. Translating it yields CASSYTRGTEAFF.

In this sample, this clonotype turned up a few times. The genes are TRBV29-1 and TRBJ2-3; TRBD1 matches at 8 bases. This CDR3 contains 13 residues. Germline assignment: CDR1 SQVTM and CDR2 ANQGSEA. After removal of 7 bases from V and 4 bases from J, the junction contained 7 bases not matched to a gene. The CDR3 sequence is CSAGQGSADTQYF. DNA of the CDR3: TGCAGCGCCGGACAGGGCAGCGCAGATACGCAGTATTTT.

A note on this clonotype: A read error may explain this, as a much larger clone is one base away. DNA of the CDR3: TGTGCCACCGGTGCAACAGGGGGCGAGTATGGCTACACCTTC. It specifies CATGATGGEYGYTF. The V gene is TRBV24-1, the J gene TRBJ1-2; 9 nucleotides match TRBD1. The CDR3 is 14 amino acids. CDR1 and CDR2 (germline): KGHDR, SFDVKD. V lost 9 bases, J lost 5 bases, and 9 bases stayed unmatched.

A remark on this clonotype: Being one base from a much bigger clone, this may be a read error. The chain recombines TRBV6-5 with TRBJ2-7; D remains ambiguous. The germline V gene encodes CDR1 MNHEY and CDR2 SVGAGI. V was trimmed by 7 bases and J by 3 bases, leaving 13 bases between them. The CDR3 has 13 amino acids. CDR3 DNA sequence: TGTGCCAGCACCCCTAGAAAGTTCTACGAGCAGTACTTC. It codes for CASTPRKFYEQYF.